Each of the 23 T cell receptor beta chains below was sequenced from the same sample in a study of shared clonotypes between healthy human individuals. Generated by immunoSEQ multiplex PCR, the TCRdb table keeps only in-frame clones and is missing some. This table has some 1,100,000 clones, about four fifths appearing once. The source material was memory CD4+ T cells from PBMCs. Stated subset: CD45RA-negative fraction. These receptors all stem from a man aged 18-30 years in good health. Some clones in this sample may be carry-over from other donors' samples.

This rearrangement joins TRBV29-1 to TRBJ2-2, with TRBD1 matching 7 bases. V lost 7 bases to trimming and J lost 6 bases; unmatched junction nucleotides: 8. This CDR3 is 13 amino acids long. From germline, CDR1 is SQVTM and CDR2 ANQGSEA. CDR3 protein: CSGGQLFSGELFF. The DNA of the CDR3 is TGCAGCGGGGGACAGTTGTTCTCCGGGGAGCTGTTTTTT.

The V gene is TRBV27, the J gene TRBJ1-2; TRBD1 is a possible D gene (5 bases). Trimming stripped 5 bases from V and 4 bases from J, with 17 bases between. This CDR3 has 15 amino acids. The germline V gene encodes CDR1 MNHEY and CDR2 SMNVEV (reference sequence). The CDR3 region has the DNA TGTGCCAGCAGTCCCCTGGGGGGAGAGTTCTATGGCTACACCTTC. It encodes CASSPLGGEFYGYTF.

V gene TRBV28 combines with J gene TRBJ2-1; the match to TRBD2 covers 9 bases. CDR3 length equals 17 residues. Germline assignment: CDR1 MDHEN and CDR2 SYDVKM. After removal of 5 bases from V and 7 bases from J, the junction contained 15 bases not matched to a gene. The CDR3 protein is CASSLPDGGRVYNEQFF. The CDR3 coding sequence is TGTGCCAGCAGTCTTCCCGACGGCGGGAGGGTTTATAATGAGCAGTTCTTC.

Here the CDR3 reads CASSLAGTRINEQFF. In DNA, the CDR3 is TGTGCCAGCAGCTTAGCCGGGACTAGAATCAATGAGCAGTTCTTC. The chain combines TRBV7-8 with TRBJ2-1, with 8 bases identical to TRBD2. This CDR3 has 15 residues. Germline loops: CDR1 SGHVS, CDR2 FQNEAQ. With V trimmed by 0 bases and J by 6 bases, 4 bases remained unmatched. The whole variable domain, filled in from reference TRBV7-8 and TRBJ2-1, reads GAGVSQSPRYKVAKRGQDVALRCDPISGHVSLFWYQQALGQGPEFLTYFQNEAQLDKSGLPSDRFFAERPEGSVSTLKIQRTQQEDSAVYLCASSLAGTRINEQFFGPGTRLTVL.

The chain recombines TRBV7-3 with TRBJ2-1, with unresolved D. Germline assignment: CDR1 SGHTA and CDR2 FQGTGA. There are 14 residues in the CDR3. Trimming shortened V by 1 base and J by 8 bases, and 12 bases separated the two germline ends. This CDR3 reads CASSLIPGEDEQFF. The CDR3 nucleotides are TGTGCCAGCAGCTTAATTCCGGGTGAGGATGAGCAGTTCTTC.

The chain is built from TRBV18 and TRBJ2-7; possible D gene TRBD1, 6 bases. Germline CDR1 and CDR2: KGHSH and LQKENI. The V and J ends lost 3 bases and 6 bases respectively, with 18 bases between them. CDR3 length equals 15 residues. For the CDR3, the DNA is TGTGCCAGCTCACCGGGTGCAGGGGCCGATGGCGAGCAGTACTTC. Translated: CASSPGAGADGEQYF.

A note on this clone: In the same sample, other DNA sequences code for this CDR3. This chain's CDR3 is CASSLGLADTDTQYF. CDR3 in DNA: TGCGCCAGCAGCTTGGGACTAGCGGACACAGATACGCAGTATTTT. The gene calls are TRBV5-1 and TRBJ2-3, with 9 bases lining up with TRBD2. V gave up 0 bases and J gave up 2 bases; unmatched junction bases: 1. Germline loops: CDR1 SGHRS, CDR2 YFSETQ. The CDR3 runs to 15 residues.

The chain uses TRBV16 and TRBJ2-3; D unclear. V lost 0 bases to trimming and J lost 6 bases, with 13 bases between them. The CDR3 is made up of 15 amino acids. CDR1 is KGHSY and CDR2 is FQNENV in the germline V gene. CDR3 residues: CASSQSSGSGDTQYF. The DNA for the CDR3 is TGTGCCAGCAGCCAATCGTCGGGCAGTGGCGATACGCAGTATTTT.

This clone was detected many times. The chain couples TRBV6-1 to TRBJ2-1; 12 nucleotides align to TRBD1. The germline gives CDR1 MNHNS, CDR2 SASEGT. With 10 bases clipped from V and 8 bases from J, the junction kept 6 bases outside the gene matches. This CDR3 comprises 13 residues. In nucleotides, the CDR3 is TGTGCCATCCCGGGACAGGGGGCCTATGAGCAGTTCTTC. It translates to CAIPGQGAYEQFF.

The chain uses TRBV27 and TRBJ2-7; weak D call: TRBD2 (6 bases). V lost 0 bases to trimming and J lost 3 bases, with 18 bases between them. The V gene's germline CDR1 is MNHEY and CDR2 SMNVEV (reference sequence). The CDR3 totals 17 residues. CDR3 nucleotides: TGTGCCAGCAGTTTATCGGGAGCGGGTGGGGTCCACTACGAGCAGTACTTC. This codes for CASSLSGAGGVHYEQYF.

About this clone itself: Sequence at one end of the junction differs from germline and may be a read error. The chain couples TRBV15 to TRBJ2-2; D is perhaps TRBD1 or TRBD2 (6 bases each). Per germline, CDR1 LNHNV and CDR2 YYDKDF (reference sequence). The CDR3 spans 17 residues. The CDR3 loop is CATSRDSALGGSGEPFF. In nucleotides, the CDR3 is TGTGCCACCAGCAGAGATAGTGCTTTAGGGGGGTCCGGGGAGCCGTTTTTT.

The CDR3 nucleotides are TGTGCCTGGAGTGTACTTTGGGGCACCGGGGAGCTGTTTTTT. Its translation is CAWSVLWGTGELFF. V gene TRBV30 combines with J gene TRBJ2-2; D is unresolved. Germline CDR1 reads GTSNPN; CDR2 reads SVGIG (reference sequence). The CDR3 totals 14 residues. The V end lost 0 bases, the J end lost 4 bases, and 9 bases lay between the germline ends.

This chain joins TRBV2 and TRBJ1-4; D remains unclear. V lost 6 bases to trimming and J lost 8 bases, with 10 bases between them. The CDR3 loop spans 12 amino acids. The germline gives CDR1 SNHLY, CDR2 FYNNEI. In DNA, the CDR3 is TGTGCCAGCAGACGATCCTGGGAAAAACTGTTTTTT. Translating gives CASRRSWEKLFF.

V usage is TRBV30 and J usage is TRBJ2-3; TRBD2 matches 10 bases. CDR1 and CDR2 (germline): GTSNPN, SVGIG (reference sequence). This CDR3 is 15 amino acids long. J lost 3 bases, V lost 1 base, and 4 bases had no gene match. CDR3 DNA: TGTGCCTGGAGTGGGCTAGCGGGAGCAACAGATACGCAGTATTTT. Translation: CAWSGLAGATDTQYF.

The chain recombines TRBV7-2 with TRBJ2-3; the D call may be TRBD1 or TRBD2 (5 bases each). The CDR3 runs to 16 residues. V was cut by 2 bases and J by 5 bases, with 17 bases left in between. Germline CDR1 reads SGHTA; CDR2 reads FQGNSA. CDR3 region: CASSLSRGRELDTQYF. The CDR3 DNA reads as TGTGCCAGCAGCTTAAGTAGGGGACGAGAGTTAGATACGCAGTATTTT.

V is TRBV18 and J is TRBJ1-3, with D possibly matching TRBD1 (6 bases). Germline values: CDR1 KGHSH, CDR2 LQKENI. The CDR3 sequence is 14 residues long. Trimming removed 5 bases from V and 4 bases from J, with 12 bases in between. The CDR3 bases are TGTGCCAGCTCAGGCTCCGGGACAGGAAACACCATATATTTT. Protein: CASSGSGTGNTIYF.

This clone has a handful of counts. This chain links TRBV7-2 with TRBJ1-3; D possibly corresponds to TRBD1 (5 bases). In germline, CDR1 is SGHTA, CDR2 FQGNSA. The V and J ends lost 2 bases and 5 bases respectively, with 10 bases between them. The CDR3 runs 14 residues. The CDR3 spells CASSLLGGRNTIYF. The CDR3 DNA sequence: TGTGCCAGCAGCTTATTGGGGGGGAGAAACACCATATATTTT.

This chain uses TRBV11-1 with TRBJ1-2; the D is unclear. The CDR3 extends over 13 amino acids. The ends were cut back, 1 base at V and 5 bases at J, with 8 bases in the middle. Germline CDR1 SGHAT, CDR2 FQDESV (reference sequence). The CDR3 spells CASSLGQSYGYTF. The CDR3 DNA follows: TGTGCCAGCAGCTTAGGGCAGAGTTATGGCTACACCTTC.

Concerning this clone: The same CDR3 arises from other DNA sequences in this sample as well. The J gene is TRBJ2-6, the V gene TRBV7-2, with D unclear. Germline lookup yields CDR1 SGHTA and CDR2 FQGNSA. The CDR3 is 13 amino acids. Trimming pared 0 bases from V and 3 bases from J, leaving 0 bases between. As DNA, the CDR3 is TGTGCCAGCAGCTTAGCTGGGGCCAACGTCCTGACTTTC. The encoded protein is CASSLAGANVLTF.

The gene calls are TRBV7-9 and TRBJ2-3, with no clear D. The germline CDR1 and CDR2 sequences are SEHNR and FQNEAQ (reference sequence). This CDR3 region has 13 residues. The V gene lost 2 bases and the J gene lost 5 bases, with 8 bases spanning the gap. The CDR3 nucleotides are TGTGCCAGCAGCTTACTTGGGGTAGATACGCAGTATTTT. Protein product: CASSLLGVDTQYF.

The rearrangement uses TRBV10-1 and TRBJ2-6; D is possibly TRBD1 (6 bases). Germline CDR1 reads WNHNN; CDR2 reads SYGVQD (reference sequence). V lost 7 bases to trimming and J lost 4 bases, with 17 bases between them. This CDR3 region has 16 residues. As DNA, the CDR3 is TGCGCCAGCAATATACAGGGTGCGAGCGGGGCCAACGTCCTGACTTTC. Its translation: CASNIQGASGANVLTF.

The chain combines TRBV28 with TRBJ2-7; no firm D call. CDR3 length: 17 residues. V lost 7 bases and J lost 0, with 22 bases in between. Germline assignment: CDR1 MDHEN and CDR2 SYDVKM. CDR3 coding DNA: TGTGCCAGCACGGACGCGGTCGGGCTCAGGAGCTCCTACGAGCAGTACTTC. Protein: CASTDAVGLRSSYEQYF.

The J gene is TRBJ1-2, the V gene TRBV5-4; D ambiguous. V was trimmed by 2 bases and J by 0 bases, leaving 11 bases between them. The CDR3 runs to 15 residues. Per the germline V gene, CDR1 is SGHNT and CDR2 is YYREEE (reference sequence). In DNA form, the CDR3 reads TGTGCCAGCAGCTTAATTCGTCCCGCTAACTATGGCTACACCTTC. As protein: CASSLIRPANYGYTF.